This paragraph reports one T cell receptor beta chain. No antigen is known for it. The J segment lost 1 base and the V segment lost 2 bases, leaving 5 bases of the junction unmatched. This CDR3 is built from 16 residues. The germline V gene has CDR1 SEHNR and CDR2 FQNEAQ (reference sequence). This record belongs to a study of cytomegalovirus exposure and HLA in healthy donors. Across the whole study: Approximately 85 million unique TCRs from HLA-typed donors were held in an early release of data. General study points: Accurate prediction of HLA-A and HLA-B alleles (for most subjects) was reportedly achieved from TCR beta sequences.

The PCR ran on 60 Vbeta and 13 Jbeta primers. Using immunoSEQ multiplex PCR, the repertoire was profiled, and TCRdb retains in-frame clones only, with some absent. Of roughly 110,000 clones listed, roughly 70% are singletons. Sequencing used PBMCs. The receptor was isolated from a male donor in good health and CMV-seropositive. This chain uses TRBV7-9 with TRBJ1-5; TRBD1 agrees at 7 bases. CDR3 region: CASSLLGGESNQPQHF. CDR3 DNA sequence: TGTGCCAGCAGCTTACTAGGGGGCGAAAGCAATCAGCCCCAGCATTTT.